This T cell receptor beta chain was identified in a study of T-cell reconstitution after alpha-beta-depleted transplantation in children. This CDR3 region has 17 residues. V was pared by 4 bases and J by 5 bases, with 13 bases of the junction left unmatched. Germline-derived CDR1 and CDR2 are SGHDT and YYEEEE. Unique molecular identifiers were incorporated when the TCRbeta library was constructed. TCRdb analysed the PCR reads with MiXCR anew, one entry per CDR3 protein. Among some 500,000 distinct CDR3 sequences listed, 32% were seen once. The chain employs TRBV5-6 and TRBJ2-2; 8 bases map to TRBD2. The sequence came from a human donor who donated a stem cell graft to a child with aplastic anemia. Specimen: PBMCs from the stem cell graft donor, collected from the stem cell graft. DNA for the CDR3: TGTGCCAGCAGCCAAACCGGGACTAGTGAATATACCGGGGAGCTGTTTTTT. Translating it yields CASSQTGTSEYTGELFF.